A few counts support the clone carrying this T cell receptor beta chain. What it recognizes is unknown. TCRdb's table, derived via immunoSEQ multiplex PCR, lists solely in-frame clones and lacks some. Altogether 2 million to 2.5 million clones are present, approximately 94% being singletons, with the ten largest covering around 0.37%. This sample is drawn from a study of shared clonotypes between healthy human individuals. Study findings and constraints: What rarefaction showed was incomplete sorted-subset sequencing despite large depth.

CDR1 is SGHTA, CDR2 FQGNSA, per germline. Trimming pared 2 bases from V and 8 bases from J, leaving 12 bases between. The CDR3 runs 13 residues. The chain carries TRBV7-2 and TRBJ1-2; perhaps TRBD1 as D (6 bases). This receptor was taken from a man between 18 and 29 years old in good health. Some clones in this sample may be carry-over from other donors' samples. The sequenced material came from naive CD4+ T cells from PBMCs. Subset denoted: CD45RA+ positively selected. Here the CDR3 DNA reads TGTGCCAGCAGCTTAAACAGGGCATCAGGCTACACCTTC. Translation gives CASSLNRASGYTF.